This T cell receptor (beta chain) was obtained from a study of CD8 T cells in ankylosing spondylitis. The germline CDR1 and CDR2 sequences are LGHNA and YNFKEQ. Trimming took off 3 bases at V and 4 bases at J, with 16 bases between the two ends. This CDR3 is built from 15 residues. This clonotype was seen a handful of times. Its specificity is not known. As the method for making TCR beta libraries, quantitative 5'-RACE with molecular barcodes was used. TCRdb re-derived calls from the 5' RACE reads in MiXCR, one entry per CDR3 protein. The sample records 240,000 or so distinct CDR3 sequences, roughly a tenth being singletons. Study results and limitations: Significant enrichment of disease-linked clones was reportedly seen in matched ankylosing spondylitis synovial fluid.

The J gene is TRBJ2-7, the V gene TRBV4-2; D is unclear. The sample was blood, either unsorted or a sorted T cell fraction (not recorded which). The sequence was collected from a male donor with ankylosing spondylitis or in good health (not recorded which). In nucleotides, the CDR3 is TGTGCCAGCAGCCACACCCTGGGTACTGCTTACGAGCAGTACTTC. Residues: CASSHTLGTAYEQYF.